This paragraph reports one T cell receptor (beta chain). Its antigen is not known. The CDR3 is 14 residues long. V lost 5 bases and J lost 2, with 12 bases in between. In TCRdb, the reads were re-called with MiXCR into one record per CDR3 protein. The sample has about 740,000 distinct CDR3 sequences, roughly 33% seen once. The record originates from a study of T cell repertoires in cytomegalovirus infection. Across the study: As its CMV epitopes, the study selected recently identified HLA-C-restricted and well-studied HLA-B-restricted targets. Through public TCR beta signatures, both CMV infection and matching HLA type were indicated.

Sequencing used cultured PBMCs, obtained from culture after CMV antigen stimulation. The clonotype was recovered from a human donor in good health (CMV status not recorded). Some clones in this sample may be carry-over from other donors' samples. The rearrangement joins TRBV12-3 or TRBV12-4 to TRBJ1-1; D not certain. For the CDR3, the DNA is TGTGCCAGCAGTGTGGACGTCGGAAACACTGAAGCTTTCTTT. It specifies CASSVDVGNTEAFF.